This entry is about one T cell receptor beta chain. The antigen is undetermined. V was cut by 7 bases and J by 0 bases, with 8 bases left in between. Germline loops: CDR1 SGDLS, CDR2 YYNGEE. This CDR3 contains 14 residues. All the people who gave samples were healthy bone marrow donors. The data belong to a study of cytomegalovirus exposure and HLA in healthy donors. The study's findings and limits: The majority of TCR sequences were rare, yet some public TCRs appeared in many donors. Analyses of presence and absence presupposed an approximately uniform sequencing depth across donors. One variant, a missense change in DCLRE1C, was linked in a later analysis to TCR beta V- and J-gene trimming.

The PCR contained 60 Vbeta and 13 Jbeta primers. Assay used: immunoSEQ multiplex PCR; TCRdb lists only in-frame clones, some missing. The repertoire holds about 150,000 clones, with about 80% as singletons. The source material was PBMCs. The TCR was taken from a woman in her twenties or thirties in good health and CMV-seropositive. The chain joins TRBV9 to TRBJ2-6; D gene ambiguous. CDR3 in amino acids: CASQTGSGANVLTF. For the CDR3, the DNA is TGTGCCAGCCAAACGGGCTCTGGGGCCAACGTCCTGACTTTC.